A selection of T cell receptor beta chains follows, all from one sample in a study of identical twins. A single record per CDR3 protein comes from TCRdb applying MiXCR to the 5' RACE reads. The sample yields about 690,000 distinct CDR3 sequences, over 5% seen once. Sequencing was performed on naive T cells sorted from blood. These receptors were collected from a man aged 18-30 years in good health. CDR3s include the opening cysteine and the closing phenylalanine or tryptophan. Fields, in order: CDR3 DNA, CDR3 protein, D gene, clone size, J gene, V gene. The D gene is left open where the match is weak. Expanded clones are given a class, and other clones once, few, many or no size at all.

TGCGCCAGCAGCTTGGGACAGGGCGGGAGTCAGCCCCAGCATTTT CASSLGQGGSQPQHF TRBD1 many TRBJ1-5 TRBV5-1
TGCGCCAGCAGTGAGTCGAAGCAAGCGGGAGGGCCTAGGAATGAGCAGTTCTTC CASSESKQAGGPRNEQFF TRBD2 few TRBJ2-1 TRBV10-2
TGTGCCAGCAGCGTAGAGGGAACCGGGGAGCTGTTTTTT CASSVEGTGELFF - many TRBJ2-2 TRBV9
TGTGCCAGCAAAAACAGGGACGGCTACGAGCAGTACTTC CASKNRDGYEQYF - few TRBJ2-7 TRBV12-3/TRBV12-4
TGCAGTGCTGACCCTCACGACAGCAATGAGCAGTTCTTC CSADPHDSNEQFF - many TRBJ2-1 TRBV20-1
TGCGCCAGCAGGAGTGCAGAGGGAAGCTATGGCTACACCTTC CASRSAEGSYGYTF - few TRBJ1-2 TRBV5-1
TGTGCCAGCAGCGCCCGGTCGGTGGGTTACGAGCAGTACTTC CASSARSVGYEQYF - few TRBJ2-7 TRBV12-3/TRBV12-4
TGTGCCAGCAGTAAGGGCGGGAGCAGCCACGAGCAGTACTTC CASSKGGSSHEQYF TRBD2 many TRBJ2-7 TRBV6-1
TGCAGTGCTGCCCGGGAGGCGGGCAATGAGCAGTTCTTC CSAAREAGNEQFF TRBD2 many TRBJ2-1 TRBV20-1
TGCAGTGCTTACCCCGGACAGACATATAGCAATCAGCCCCAGCATTTT CSAYPGQTYSNQPQHF - - TRBJ1-5 TRBV20-1
TGTGCCAGCAGCTTGGCGGGCACCGGAGACTATGGCTACACCTTC CASSLAGTGDYGYTF - few TRBJ1-2 TRBV5-5
TGCAGCGTTGAACAGGGTTCCTACAATGAGCAGTTCTTC CSVEQGSYNEQFF - many TRBJ2-1 TRBV29-1
TGTGCCAGCAGCTTGCCACAACGGGGGCGGACCGGGGAGCTGTTTTTT CASSLPQRGRTGELFF - few TRBJ2-2 TRBV5-8
TGTGCCAGCAGCCCACAACCAAGGCAGGCCCGGCAGCCCCAGCATTTT CASSPQPRQARQPQHF - - TRBJ1-5 TRBV11-2
TGCAGTGCCGCACCAGTGACTGCCTACCAAGAGACCCAGTACTTC CSAAPVTAYQETQYF - few TRBJ2-5 TRBV20-1
TGTGCCAGCAGCTTAGGACAGGGAAATACGCAGTATTTT CASSLGQGNTQYF TRBD1 many TRBJ2-3 TRBV7-2
TGTGCCAGCATCCTTTTGGGTACAGCTGAAGCTTTCTTT CASILLGTAEAFF - many TRBJ1-1 TRBV28
TGCAGTGCTAGAGATCCGCAGGGTGGGACCGGGGAGCTGTTTTTT CSARDPQGGTGELFF - many TRBJ2-2 TRBV20-1
TGTGCCAGCAGCTTAGTAGCATTGGACAGGCAGAATGAGCAGTTCTTC CASSLVALDRQNEQFF TRBD1 - TRBJ2-1 TRBV11-2
TGCGCCAGCAGCCCCTTTGGGGGAGGGAACACCGGGGAGCTGTTTTTT CASSPFGGGNTGELFF - few TRBJ2-2 TRBV4-3
TGCGCCAGCAGCATGTTAAGGGGGGAGCAGTACTTC CASSMLRGEQYF - many TRBJ2-7 TRBV10-2
TGTGCCAGCAGCGTAGAGTCAGGAGCTGGGCGGGGCGAGCAGTACTTC CASSVESGAGRGEQYF - - TRBJ2-7 TRBV9
TGCAGTGCTAGTAGTATCGACAGGGTTTCCTACGAGCAGTACTTC CSASSIDRVSYEQYF TRBD1 few TRBJ2-7 TRBV20-1
TGCAGTGCGGGGGGAGGACTAGCGGGACCGAGGACCAGCACAGATACGCAGTATTTT CSAGGGLAGPRTSTDTQYF TRBD2 - TRBJ2-3 TRBV20-1
TGCAGTGCTAGAGCCCCGGGACTAGCGGGAGGAGGGGAGCTGTTTTTT CSARAPGLAGGGELFF TRBD2 many TRBJ2-2 TRBV20-1
TGTGCCAGCAGTCGCCCCGGGACGCATGAAGCTTTCTTT CASSRPGTHEAFF - - TRBJ1-1 TRBV7-2
TGTGCCAGCAGCTTAGAGCTGGGGCTGAACACTGAAGCTTTCTTT CASSLELGLNTEAFF - many TRBJ1-1 TRBV7-8
TGTGCCAGCAGTGCTGGGAGGGCCTCCTACAATGAGCAGTTCTTC CASSAGRASYNEQFF TRBD2 - TRBJ2-1 TRBV2
TGCGCCAGCAGCTTGGCCCGACAGAACCGTTACGAGCAGTACTTC CASSLARQNRYEQYF - - TRBJ2-7 TRBV5-1
TGTGCCAGCACCCCAGCCCCCGGTCGACAAGAGACCCAGTACTTC CASTPAPGRQETQYF - - TRBJ2-5 TRBV6-2/TRBV6-3
TGTGCCAGCTCACCACCGAGAGGGGCGCCGTACGAGCAGTACTTC CASSPPRGAPYEQYF - many TRBJ2-7 TRBV18
TGCAGCGTTGGACAGCAAAACATTCAGTACTTC CSVGQQNIQYF - few TRBJ2-4 TRBV29-1
TGCAGTGCCCGAATAACAGGGGTGGATGGCTACACCTTC CSARITGVDGYTF TRBD1 many TRBJ1-2 TRBV20-1
TGTGCCAGCAGGGCCTTGGGCCATTACGAGCAGTACTTC CASRALGHYEQYF - many TRBJ2-7 TRBV12-3/TRBV12-4
TGCAGTGCTACTCGTCCAGGGCGGGACACTGAAGCTTTCTTT CSATRPGRDTEAFF - many TRBJ1-1 TRBV20-1
TGTGCCAGCAGCTACGAGGTCAGGGAAGCTTTCTTT CASSYEVREAFF - many TRBJ1-1 TRBV7-8
TGTGCCAGCAGTTTCGATAGAGACTTGAGGACTGAAGCTTTCTTT CASSFDRDLRTEAFF - many TRBJ1-1 TRBV12-3/TRBV12-4
TGTGCCTGCAAAGGACAGCTGAACACTGAAGCTTTCTTT CACKGQLNTEAFF - many TRBJ1-1 TRBV3-1
TGTGCCAGCAGCCCTCCGGGACGTAGGGAAGAGACCCAGTACTTC CASSPPGRREETQYF - - TRBJ2-5 TRBV7-8
TGTGCCAGCAGTCCCTCGGTAGGCTACGAGCAGTACTTC CASSPSVGYEQYF - many TRBJ2-7 TRBV27
TGCGCCAGCAGCCAACCACTAGCGGGAGTCTCCAATGAGCAGTTCTTC CASSQPLAGVSNEQFF TRBD2 many TRBJ2-1 TRBV4-1
TGTGCCAGCAGCCAAGGACTATACAATGAGCAGTTCTTC CASSQGLYNEQFF - few TRBJ2-1 TRBV14
TGTGCCAGCCGCTTGTCCGGTGACACCGGGGAGCTGTTTTTT CASRLSGDTGELFF - many TRBJ2-2 TRBV12-3/TRBV12-4
TGCGCCAGCAGCTTGGGACAGTCTGACCCGAACACCGGGGAGCTGTTTTTT CASSLGQSDPNTGELFF - many TRBJ2-2 TRBV5-1
TGTGCCAGCAGCTTTTACGGACTAGCGGGAAAGGTAGATACGCAGCATTTT CASSFYGLAGKVDTQHF - once TRBJ1-5 TRBV7-9
TGTGCCAGCAGCGGCTCAGGGACCGCCTACAATGAGCAGTTCTTC CASSGSGTAYNEQFF - many TRBJ2-1 TRBV6-4
TGCAGTGCTAGAGATAGCAGACTAGCGGTACACAATGAGCAGTTCTTC CSARDSRLAVHNEQFF TRBD2 many TRBJ2-1 TRBV20-1
TGTGCCAGCAGTCGCCAGGAGGTCGGGGAGCAGTACTTC CASSRQEVGEQYF - many TRBJ2-7 TRBV12-3/TRBV12-4
TGCAGCGTTGAGGGGGCTTTCTTT CSVEGAFF - many TRBJ1-1 TRBV29-1
TGTGCCAGCAGTTTATCGGGAGAGAGAGGGGAGCAGTTCTTC CASSLSGERGEQFF - many TRBJ2-1 TRBV27
TGCGCCAGCAGCCACCCTTTCGGAGCCCTCGCGAACACCGGGGAGCTGTTTTTT CASSHPFGALANTGELFF - few TRBJ2-2 TRBV4-3
TGCGCCAGCAGCTTGGTAGGGAGTGCTGGGGCCAACGTCCTGATTTTC CASSLVGSAGANVLIF - - TRBJ2-6 TRBV5-1